The 5 T cell receptor beta chains listed next were all sequenced from one sample in a study of T cell repertoires in cytomegalovirus infection. What these receptors recognize is not known. MiXCR, run by TCRdb on the reads, gives a single entry per CDR3 protein. The data show approximately 260,000 distinct CDR3 sequences, roughly 21% seen once. The sample consisted of cultured PBMCs, taken from culture after CMV antigen stimulation. Source of these receptors: a human donor in good health (CMV status not recorded). Some clones in this sample may be carry-over from other donors' samples.

The rearrangement links TRBV6-2 or TRBV6-3 to TRBJ2-1; TRBD2 agrees at 10 bases. CDR3 length: 17 residues. CDR1 and CDR2 from the germline V gene are MNHEY and SVGEGT. V shed 1 base and J 4 bases; nucleotides not matched to a gene: 7. The CDR3 region is CASSYYAGLAKYNEQFF. DNA for the CDR3: TGTGCCAGCAGTTACTATGCGGGACTAGCGAAGTACAATGAGCAGTTCTTC.

This clonotype was observed a few times. This sequence joins TRBV7-6 and TRBJ1-2, with TRBD1 matching over 7 bases. With V trimmed by 6 bases and J by 3 bases, 10 bases remained unmatched. Germline-derived CDR1 and CDR2 are SGHVS and FNYEAQ. The CDR3 has 15 residues. The CDR3 DNA sequence: TGTGCCAGCAGTCCTTCGGGAGACAGGGACTATGGCTACACCTTC. Amino acid sequence: CASSPSGDRDYGYTF.

This clonotype was seen repeatedly, ten times or more. The rearrangement uses TRBV12-3 or TRBV12-4 and TRBJ1-6; the match to TRBD1 covers 7 bases. With 2 bases clipped from V and 7 bases from J, the junction kept 17 bases outside the gene matches. The CDR3 covers 19 residues. CDR3 amino acids: CASSLFTGVGPRTNSPLHF. CDR3 bases: TGTGCCAGCAGTTTATTTACAGGGGTGGGACCTAGGACCAATTCACCCCTCCACTTT.

This chain links TRBV28 with TRBJ2-1, with 9 positions matching TRBD2. Germline V lookup: CDR1 MDHEN, CDR2 SYDVKM. The junction had 15 bases not matched to a gene; V was cut back by 8 bases and J by 7 bases. This CDR3 comprises 16 residues. CDR3 protein: CASGPSAGGVWNEQFF. In DNA form, the CDR3 reads TGTGCCAGCGGACCCTCAGCGGGAGGTGTATGGAATGAGCAGTTCTTC.

Ten or more counts support this clonotype. The chain joins TRBV7-2 to TRBJ2-4, with D unresolved. Trimming cost V 1 base and J 5 bases, with 9 bases left between them. Germline CDR1 and CDR2: SGHTA and FQGNSA. This CDR3 has 14 residues. The CDR3 here is CASSLGAYQNIQYF. CDR3 nucleotides: TGTGCCAGCAGCTTAGGGGCCTACCAAAACATTCAGTACTTC. Drawing the rest from reference TRBV7-2 and TRBJ2-4, the complete variable domain is GAGVSQSPSNKVTEKGKDVELRCDPISGHTALYWYRQSLGQGLEFLIYFQGNSAPDKSGLPSDRFSAERTGGSVSTLTIQRTQQEDSAVYLCASSLGAYQNIQYFGAGTRLSVL.